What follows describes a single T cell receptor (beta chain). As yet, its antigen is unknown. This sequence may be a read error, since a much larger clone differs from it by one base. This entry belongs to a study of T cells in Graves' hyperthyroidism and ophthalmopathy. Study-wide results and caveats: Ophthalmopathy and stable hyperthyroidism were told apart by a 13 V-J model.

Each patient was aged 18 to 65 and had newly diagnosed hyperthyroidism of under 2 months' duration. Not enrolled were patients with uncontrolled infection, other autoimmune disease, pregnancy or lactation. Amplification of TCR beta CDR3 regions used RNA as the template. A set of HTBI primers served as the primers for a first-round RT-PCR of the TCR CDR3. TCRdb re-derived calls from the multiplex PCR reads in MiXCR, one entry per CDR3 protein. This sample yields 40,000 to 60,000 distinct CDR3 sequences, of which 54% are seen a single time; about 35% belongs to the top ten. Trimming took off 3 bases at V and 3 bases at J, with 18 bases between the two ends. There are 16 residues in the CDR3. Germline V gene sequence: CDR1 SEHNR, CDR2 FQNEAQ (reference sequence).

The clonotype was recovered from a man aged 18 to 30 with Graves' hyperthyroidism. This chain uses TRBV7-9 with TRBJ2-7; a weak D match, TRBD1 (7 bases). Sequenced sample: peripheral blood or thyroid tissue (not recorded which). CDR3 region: CASSFPYRGGNYEQYF. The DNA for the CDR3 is TGTGCCAGCAGCTTTCCGTACAGGGGAGGAAACTACGAGCAGTACTTC. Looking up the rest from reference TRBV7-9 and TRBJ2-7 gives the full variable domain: DTGVSQNPRHKITKRGQNVTFRCDPISEHNRLYWYRQTLGQGPEFLTYFQNEAQLEKSRLLSDRFSAERPKGSFSTLEIQRTEQGDSAMYLCASSFPYRGGNYEQYFGPGTRLTVT.